Following are 11 T cell receptor beta chains from one sample sequenced in a study of shared clonotypes between healthy human individuals. Method: immunoSEQ multiplex PCR; TCRdb's copy keeps in-frame clones and lacks some. The sample lists about 1.1 million clones, 77% occurring once. Sequences were obtained from memory CD4+ T cells from PBMCs. Subset indicated: CD45RA-negative fraction. Receptors originate from a man aged 18 to 30 in good health. Some clones in this sample may be carry-over from other donors' samples.

With regard to this clone: Other DNA sequences in the same sample also yield this CDR3. The chain couples TRBV28 to TRBJ2-3; D unclear. V lost 5 bases, J lost 3 bases, and 6 bases lay in between. Germline V CDR1 and CDR2: MDHEN, SYDVKM. This CDR3 region has 12 residues. CDR3 sequence (DNA): TGTGCCAGCAGTCCCTCGACAGATACGCAGTATTTT. Residues: CASSPSTDTQYF.

The chain has TRBV6-5 and TRBJ2-7; 8 positions agree with TRBD2. The V gene end was trimmed by 5 bases and the J gene end by 0 bases; junction bases not matched to a gene: 3. Germline V gene data show CDR1 as MNHEY and CDR2 as SVGAGI. CDR3 length: 14 amino acids. In DNA form, the CDR3 reads TGTGCCAGCAGTAGAGCGGGGGCCTCCTACGAGCAGTACTTC. Translated, it gives CASSRAGASYEQYF.

This chain uses TRBV5-4 with TRBJ2-3; D might be TRBD2 (6 bases). V shed 0 bases and J shed 4 bases, with 12 bases lying between them. The CDR3 covers 15 residues. CDR1 and CDR2 from the germline V gene are SGHNT and YYREEE (reference sequence). This CDR3 reads CASSLAGGVADTQYF. DNA of the CDR3: TGTGCCAGCAGCTTGGCAGGAGGGGTTGCAGATACGCAGTATTTT.

Comment on this clone: A much larger clone is a single base away; this may be a read error. V and J are TRBV6-5 and TRBJ1-1, with D maybe TRBD1 (6 bases). The CDR3 has 13 residues. Trimming removed 5 bases at V and 1 base at J, with 8 bases between. Germline V lookup: CDR1 MNHEY, CDR2 SVGAGI. The CDR3 reads CASSGQRNTEAFF. The CDR3 DNA is TGTGCCAGCAGTGGACAGCGGAACACTGAAGCTTTCTTT.

The J gene is TRBJ1-4, the V gene TRBV5-6, with D hard to call. Germline-derived CDR1 and CDR2 are SGHDT and YYEEEE. Trimming cost V 2 bases and J 7 bases, with 15 bases left between them. CDR3 size: 15 residues. The CDR3 here is CASSLSQDGIEKLFF. The CDR3 coding sequence is TGTGCCAGCAGCTTAAGTCAGGATGGGATTGAAAAACTGTTTTTT. Full variable domain (remainder filled in from reference TRBV5-6 and TRBJ1-4): DAGVTQSPTHLIKTRGQQVTLRCSPKSGHDTVSWYQQALGQGPQFIFQYYEEEERQRGNFPDRFSGHQFPNYSSELNVNALLLGDSALYLCASSLSQDGIEKLFFGSGTQLSVL.

The rearrangement uses TRBV5-1 and TRBJ1-4, with D possibly matching TRBD1 (6 bases). From germline, CDR1 is SGHRS and CDR2 YFSETQ. The CDR3 is made up of 15 amino acids. The ends were cut back, 2 bases at V and 7 bases at J, with 15 bases in the middle. The CDR3 coding sequence is TGCGCCAGCAGCTTATATGCAGGGGATTTTGAAAAACTGTTTTTT. Encoded protein: CASSLYAGDFEKLFF.

For this clone: The junction departs from germline at one end; a sequencing error may be responsible. The gene calls are TRBV6-5 and TRBJ1-1; the D is unclear. The CDR3 totals 14 residues. Germline V lookup: CDR1 MNHEY, CDR2 SVGAGI. The CDR3 region is CAGSWRRTPNEAFF. The CDR3 region has the DNA TGTGCCGGCAGCTGGAGGCGGACCCCGAATGAAGCTTTCTTT.

The rearrangement links TRBV18 to TRBJ2-1; possibly TRBD2 for D (6 bases). This CDR3 comprises 15 residues. CDR1 is KGHSH, CDR2 LQKENI, per germline. With 5 bases removed from V and 0 bases from J, the gap between germline ends came to 11 bases. In DNA, the CDR3 is TGTGCCAGCTCATCGACTAGTGTCTCCTACAATGAGCAGTTCTTC. It codes for CASSSTSVSYNEQFF.

The chain is built from TRBV6-5 and TRBJ2-2; no reliable D call. CDR1 and CDR2 (germline): MNHEY, SVGAGI. V was pared by 10 bases and J by 6 bases, with 9 bases between. This CDR3 has 11 residues. DNA for the CDR3: TGTGCCACATACGCGCCCGGGGAGCTGTTTTTT. Translation gives CATYAPGELFF.

The gene calls are TRBV28 and TRBJ2-2; TRBD2 matches 8 bases. V dropped 2 bases and J dropped 5; count of bases not matched to a gene: 7. Germline CDR1 and CDR2: MDHEN and SYDVKM. This CDR3 contains 16 residues. For the CDR3, the DNA is TGTGCCAGCAGTTTAGGTCCAGCGGGAGCTACCGGGGAGCTGTTTTTT. Amino acid sequence: CASSLGPAGATGELFF.

This clone was recorded only once. The genes are TRBV19 and TRBJ2-1; D uncertain. Trimming left V 4 bases short and J 13 bases short, with 20 bases between. CDR1 LNHDA and CDR2 SQIVND come from the germline V gene (reference sequence). The CDR3 runs 14 residues. The CDR3 sequence is CASSNYLRRREQFF. CDR3 DNA sequence: TGTGCCAGTAGTAACTACCTTCGGCGGAGAGAACAGTTCTTC. Full variable domain (outside the CDR3, taken from reference TRBV19 and TRBJ2-1): DGGITQSPKYLFRKEGQNVTLSCEQNLNHDAMYWYRQDPGQGLRLIYYSQIVNDFQKGDIAEGYSVSREKKESFPLTVTSAQKNPTAFYLCASSNYLRRREQFFGPGTRLTVL.